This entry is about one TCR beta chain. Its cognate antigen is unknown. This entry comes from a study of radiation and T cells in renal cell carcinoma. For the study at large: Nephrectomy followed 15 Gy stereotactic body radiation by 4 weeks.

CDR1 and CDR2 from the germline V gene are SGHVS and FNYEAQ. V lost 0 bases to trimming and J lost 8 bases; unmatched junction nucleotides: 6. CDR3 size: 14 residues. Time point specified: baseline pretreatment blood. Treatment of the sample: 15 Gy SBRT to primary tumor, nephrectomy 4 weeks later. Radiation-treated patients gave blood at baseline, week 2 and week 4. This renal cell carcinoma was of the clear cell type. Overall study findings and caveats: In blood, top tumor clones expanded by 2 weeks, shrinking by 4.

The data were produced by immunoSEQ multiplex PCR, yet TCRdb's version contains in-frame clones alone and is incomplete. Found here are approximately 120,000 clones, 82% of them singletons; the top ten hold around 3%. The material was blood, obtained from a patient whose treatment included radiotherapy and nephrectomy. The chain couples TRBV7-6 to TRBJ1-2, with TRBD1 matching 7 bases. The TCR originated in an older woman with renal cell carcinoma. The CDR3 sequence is CASSLAPTGEGYTF. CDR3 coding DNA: TGTGCCAGCAGCTTAGCCCCTACAGGGGAAGGCTACACCTTC.